The 14 T cell receptor beta chains listed next were all sequenced from one sample in a study of T cell responses to AZD1222 COVID-19 vaccine. Sequencing used immunoSEQ multiplex PCR; TCRdb keeps in-frame clones, though not all of them. The sample records just under 150,000 clones, around 84% being singletons. This specimen consisted of peripheral blood, obtained 28 days after the second AZD1222 dose. The source of these receptors is an adult who received the AZD1222 COVID-19 vaccine.

CDR3 region: CASSSREGREDNEQFF. CDR3 DNA sequence: TGTGCCAGTAGCTCCCGGGAGGGGCGGGAGGACAATGAGCAGTTCTTC. The rearrangement joins TRBV19 to TRBJ2-1; TRBD2 matches at 8 bases. This CDR3 has 16 residues. Germline V CDR1 and CDR2: LNHDA, SQIVND (reference sequence). Losses at the gene ends were 6 bases for V and 5 bases for J; bases not matched to a gene: 12.

This chain connects TRBV25-1 to TRBJ2-1, with 9 bases matching TRBD1. Germline loops: CDR1 MGHDK, CDR2 SYGVNS. The CDR3 totals 16 residues. The ends lost 2 bases at V and 7 bases at J; junction bases unmatched: 9. The DNA for the CDR3 is TGTGCCAGCAGTGAACCGGACAGGGGTGGCAGGAATGAGCAGTTCTTC. It translates to CASSEPDRGGRNEQFF.

As to this clone: Sequence at one end of the junction differs from germline and may be a read error. For the CDR3, the DNA is TGTGCTAGCAGCAGAACGGGGCGGTACCAAGAGACCCAGTACTTC. This gives the protein CASSRTGRYQETQYF. V usage is TRBV7-7 and J usage is TRBJ2-5; D is perhaps TRBD1 or TRBD2 (5 bases each). This CDR3 spans 15 amino acids. Germline-derived CDR1 and CDR2 are SSHAT and FNYEAQ (reference sequence).

This chain links TRBV7-8 with TRBJ1-3; maybe TRBD1 (6 bases). Between the trimmed V and J ends, which lost 2 bases and 2 bases, there was a span of 19 bases. The CDR3 loop spans 18 amino acids. Germline values: CDR1 SGHVS, CDR2 FQNEAQ. DNA for the CDR3: TGTGCCAGCAGCTTACGCGCAGGGGCCGTCTCCGCTGGAAACACCATATATTTT. Translating gives CASSLRAGAVSAGNTIYF.

The CDR3 coding sequence is TGCGCCAGCAGCTTGCTGGGACAGGGGTCCAATGAGCAGTTCTTC. Protein product: CASSLLGQGSNEQFF. The rearrangement links TRBV5-1 to TRBJ2-1; 10 bases align to TRBD1. V trimming: 1 base; J trimming: 6 bases; junction bases outside the gene matches: 4. CDR3 length equals 15 residues. Germline assignment: CDR1 SGHRS and CDR2 YFSETQ.

The gene calls are TRBV7-6 and TRBJ1-5; no firm D call. Germline CDR1 reads SGHVS; CDR2 reads FNYEAQ. This CDR3 contains 16 residues. The V gene lost 0 bases and the J gene lost 5 bases, with 14 bases spanning the gap. CDR3 region: CASSLANRGGDQPQHF. The CDR3 nucleotides read TGTGCCAGCAGCTTAGCGAACAGAGGTGGGGATCAGCCCCAGCATTTT.

This chain connects TRBV27 to TRBJ2-2, with TRBD2 matching over 7 bases. The CDR3 is 15 amino acids. V lost 8 bases, J lost 5 bases, and 11 bases stayed unmatched. Germline CDR1 MNHEY, CDR2 SMNVEV (reference sequence). The CDR3 DNA sequence: TGTGCCAGCTCCCCAGTGGCTAGCGGTACCGGGGAGCTGTTTTTT. Translated, it gives CASSPVASGTGELFF.

The rearrangement uses TRBV9 and TRBJ2-7; D could derive from TRBD1 or TRBD2 (5 bases each). The germline V gene encodes CDR1 SGDLS and CDR2 YYNGEE. CDR3 length equals 14 residues. Trimming removed 1 base from V and 0 bases from J, with 8 bases in between. The CDR3, as DNA: TGTGCCAGCAGCGTATATGGGGGCTCCTACGAGCAGTACTTC. Translation: CASSVYGGSYEQYF.

V is TRBV25-1 and J is TRBJ1-2, with no clear D. The CDR3 runs 15 residues. Germline V gene data show CDR1 as MGHDK and CDR2 as SYGVNS. Between the trimmed V and J ends, which lost 0 bases and 7 bases, there was a span of 15 bases. Here the CDR3 reads CASSEYDGGAGGYTF. The CDR3 bases are TGTGCCAGCAGTGAATATGACGGAGGCGCAGGTGGCTACACCTTC.

The rearrangement joins TRBV29-1 to TRBJ1-5; 9 nucleotides match TRBD1. The germline gives CDR1 SQVTM, CDR2 ANQGSEA. J lost 1 base, V lost 6 bases, and 1 base had no gene match. CDR3 length equals 13 residues. CDR3 sequence: CSVGQGSNQPQHF. CDR3 sequence (DNA): TGCAGCGTGGGACAGGGAAGCAATCAGCCCCAGCATTTT. Together with reference TRBV29-1 and TRBJ1-5, the CDR3 gives the full variable domain: SAVISQKPSRDICQRGTSLTIQCQVDSQVTMMFWYRQQPGQSLTLIATANQGSEATYESGFVIDKFPISRPNLTFSTLTVSNMSPEDSSIYLCSVGQGSNQPQHFGDGTRLSIL.

V gene TRBV19 combines with J gene TRBJ2-5; D may be TRBD2 (6 bases). The CDR3 runs 14 residues. The V and J ends lost 3 bases and 4 bases respectively, with 12 bases between them. Germline lookup yields CDR1 LNHDA and CDR2 SQIVND (reference sequence). The CDR3 sequence is CASSIPGLPETQYF. In nucleotides, the CDR3 is TGTGCCAGTAGTATTCCGGGACTTCCAGAGACCCAGTACTTC.

This sequence joins TRBV24-1 and TRBJ2-5; TRBD2 matches 13 bases. The length of the CDR3 is 18 residues. Germline trimming cut 4 bases from V and 0 bases from J; bases unmatched to any gene: 7. Germline V gene lookup returns CDR1 KGHDR and CDR2 SFDVKD. CDR3 coding DNA: TGTGCCACCAGTGACCCGACTAGCGGGGGGTTCGACCAAGAGACCCAGTACTTC. Translated: CATSDPTSGGFDQETQYF.

This clone was observed a single time. The chain is built from TRBV6-5 and TRBJ1-1, with D perhaps matching TRBD1 (5 bases). The CDR3 is 13 residues long. Per the germline V gene, CDR1 is MNHEY and CDR2 is SVGAGI. Trimming took off 4 bases at V and 4 bases at J, with 10 bases between the two ends. The CDR3 here is CASSSYGGTEAFF. DNA for the CDR3: TGTGCCAGCAGTTCGTACGGGGGCACTGAAGCTTTCTTT.

This clone has a single count. V and J are TRBV6-2 or TRBV6-3 and TRBJ1-4; 8 bases agree with TRBD1. Germline assignment: CDR1 MNHEY and CDR2 SVGEGT. J was trimmed by 3 bases and V by 6 bases; bases with no gene match: 9. CDR3 length: 16 residues. CDR3 region: CASSSPETGANEKLFF. The CDR3 coding sequence is TGTGCCAGCAGCAGCCCCGAGACAGGGGCTAATGAAAAACTGTTTTTT.